The following is a T cell receptor (beta chain) sequence with its context. Its specificity is not known. Several immunoSEQ plates received, in even portions, the genomic DNA of each subset. Clones were read by immunoSEQ multiplex PCR, and TCRdb kept only the in-frame ones, dropping some. The sample carries roughly 640,000 clones, around 97% recorded once. CDR3 length: 18 residues. With V trimmed by 6 bases and J by 1 base, 14 bases remained unmatched. CDR1 is MDHEN, CDR2 SYDVKM, per germline. The source of the sample is a study of shared clonotypes between healthy human individuals. Study as a whole: Two female and a few male donors aged 18 to 49 were enrolled.

Study observations and caveats: Deeper or shallower sequencing was expected to change how clonotypes are shared among donors.

Splitting the CD4+ cells yielded a CD45RA+ naive subset and a CD45RA-negative memory subset. The V gene is TRBV28, the J gene TRBJ1-5; 8 nucleotides align to TRBD1. The clonotype comes from a woman in her twenties or thirties in good health. Sequencing input: naive CD4+ T cells sorted from blood. The subset was: CD45RA+ positively selected. The CDR3 sequence is CASSRLAHQGASNQPQHF. CDR3 in DNA: TGTGCCAGCAGCCGCCTAGCCCATCAGGGGGCCAGCAATCAGCCCCAGCATTTT.